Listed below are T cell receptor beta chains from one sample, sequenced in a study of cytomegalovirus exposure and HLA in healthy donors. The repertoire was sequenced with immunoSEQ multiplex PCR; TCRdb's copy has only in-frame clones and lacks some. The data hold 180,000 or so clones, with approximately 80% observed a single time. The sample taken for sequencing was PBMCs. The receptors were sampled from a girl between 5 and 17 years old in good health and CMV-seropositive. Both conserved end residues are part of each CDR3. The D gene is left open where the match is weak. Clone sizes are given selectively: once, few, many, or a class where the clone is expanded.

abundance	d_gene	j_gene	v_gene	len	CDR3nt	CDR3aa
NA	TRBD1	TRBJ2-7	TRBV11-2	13	TGTGCCAGCAGCCGCACAGGGGTCTACGAGCAGTACTTC	CASSRTGVYEQYF
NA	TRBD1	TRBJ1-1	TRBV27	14	TGTGCCAGCAGTTACAGGGGGCGAGGGACTGAAGCTTTCTTT	CASSYRGRGTEAFF
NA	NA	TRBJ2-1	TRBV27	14	TGTGCCAGCAGTTCTCTGAGCTCCTACAATGAGCAGTTCTTC	CASSSLSSYNEQFF
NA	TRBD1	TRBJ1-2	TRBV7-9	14	TGTGCCAGCAGCTTAGCGAAAGGGACAGAAGGGTACACCTTC	CASSLAKGTEGYTF
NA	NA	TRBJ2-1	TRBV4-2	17	TGTGCCAGCAGCCAAGGCCCAGCGCCCGTCTCCTACAATGAGCAGTTCTTC	CASSQGPAPVSYNEQFF
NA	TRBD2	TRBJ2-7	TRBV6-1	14	TGTGCCAGCAAGGGCGGGGGGAGCTCCTACGAGCAGTACTTC	CASKGGGSSYEQYF
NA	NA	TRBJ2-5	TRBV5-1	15	TGCGCCAGCAGCTTGGGTGCAGGGCTTGGAGAGACCCAATACTTC	CASSLGAGLGETQYF
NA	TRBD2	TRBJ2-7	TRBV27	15	TGTGCCAGCAGTTCAAACGGGGGGGGTGGGTACGAGCAGTACTTC	CASSSNGGGGYEQYF
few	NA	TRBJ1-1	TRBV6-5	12	TGTGCCAGCAGTCGGGGGGGAACTGAAGCTTTCTTT	CASSRGGTEAFF
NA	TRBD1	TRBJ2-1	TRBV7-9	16	TGTGCCAGCAGCCCATCGACAGGGAGCTCCTACAATGAGCAGTTCTTC	CASSPSTGSSYNEQFF
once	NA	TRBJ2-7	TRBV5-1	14	TGCGCCAGCAGCATGGGACTCCGGAACTACGAGCAGTACTTC	CASSMGLRNYEQYF
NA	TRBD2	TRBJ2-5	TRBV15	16	TGTGCCACCAGCACCCACCTAGCGGGAGGGAGAGAGACCCAGTACTTC	CATSTHLAGGRETQYF
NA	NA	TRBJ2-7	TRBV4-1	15	TGCGCCAGCAGCCAAGATCGGCGAGCCGGGGACGAGCAGTACTTC	CASSQDRRAGDEQYF
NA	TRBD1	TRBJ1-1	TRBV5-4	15	TGTGCCAGCAGCTTGGGGGGACAGGCAAACACTGAAGCTTTCTTT	CASSLGGQANTEAFF
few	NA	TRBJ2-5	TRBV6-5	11	TGTGCCAGCAGGACAAGGGAGACCCAGTACTTC	CASRTRETQYF
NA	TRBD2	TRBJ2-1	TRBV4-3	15	TGCGCCAGCAGCCGACTAGCGGGAGGGTTCGATGAGCAGTTCTTC	CASSRLAGGFDEQFF
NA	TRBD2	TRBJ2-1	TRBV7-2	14	TGTGCCAGCAGCTCCGCTAGCGGGAGGATTGAGCAGTTCTTC	CASSSASGRIEQFF
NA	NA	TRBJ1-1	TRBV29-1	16	TGCAGCGTTCTCACGCGGGGCCACCGTGGGGGGACTGAAGCTTTCTTT	CSVLTRGHRGGTEAFF